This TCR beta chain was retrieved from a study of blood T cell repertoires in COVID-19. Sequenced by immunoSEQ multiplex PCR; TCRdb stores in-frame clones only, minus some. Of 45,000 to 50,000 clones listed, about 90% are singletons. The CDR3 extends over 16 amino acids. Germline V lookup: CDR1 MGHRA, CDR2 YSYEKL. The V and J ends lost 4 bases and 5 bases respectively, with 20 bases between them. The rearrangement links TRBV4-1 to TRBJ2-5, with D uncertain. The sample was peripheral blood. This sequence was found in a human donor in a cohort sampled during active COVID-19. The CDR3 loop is CASSRYSGLSDETQYF. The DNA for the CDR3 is TGCGCCAGCAGCCGCTACTCAGGTCTATCGGATGAGACCCAGTACTTC.